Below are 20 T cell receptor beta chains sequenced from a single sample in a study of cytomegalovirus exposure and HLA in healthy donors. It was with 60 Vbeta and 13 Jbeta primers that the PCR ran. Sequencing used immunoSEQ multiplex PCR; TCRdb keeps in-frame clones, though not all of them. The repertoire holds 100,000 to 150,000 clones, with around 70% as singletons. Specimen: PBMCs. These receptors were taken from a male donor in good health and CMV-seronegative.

In DNA, the CDR3 is TGTGCCAGCAGAACCGGGACAGCTGGAAACACCATATATTTT. Translation gives CASRTGTAGNTIYF. The V gene is TRBV5-5, the J gene TRBJ1-3; 7 nucleotides align to TRBD1. Trimming cost V 5 bases and J 2 bases; bases outside gene matches: 4. CDR1 SGHKS and CDR2 YYEKEE come from the germline V gene (reference sequence). The CDR3 spans 14 residues.

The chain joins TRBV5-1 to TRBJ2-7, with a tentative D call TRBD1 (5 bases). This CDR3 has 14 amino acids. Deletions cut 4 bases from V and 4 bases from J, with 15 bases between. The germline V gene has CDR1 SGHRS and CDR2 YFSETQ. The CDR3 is CASSPRAPGYEQYF. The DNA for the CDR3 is TGCGCCAGCAGCCCCAGGGCCCCCGGGTACGAGCAGTACTTC.

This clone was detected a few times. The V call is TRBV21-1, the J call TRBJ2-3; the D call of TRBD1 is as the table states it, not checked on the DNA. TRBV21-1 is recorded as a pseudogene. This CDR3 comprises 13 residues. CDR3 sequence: CASFQGRKDTQYF. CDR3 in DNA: TGTGCCAGTTTCCAGGGCCGAAAAGATACGCAGTATTTT.

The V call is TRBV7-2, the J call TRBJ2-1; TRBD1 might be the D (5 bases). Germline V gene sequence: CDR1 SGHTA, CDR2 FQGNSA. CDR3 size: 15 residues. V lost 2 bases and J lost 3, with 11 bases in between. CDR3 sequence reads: CASSLRQNDYNEQFF. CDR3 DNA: TGTGCCAGCAGCTTACGACAGAACGACTACAATGAGCAGTTCTTC.

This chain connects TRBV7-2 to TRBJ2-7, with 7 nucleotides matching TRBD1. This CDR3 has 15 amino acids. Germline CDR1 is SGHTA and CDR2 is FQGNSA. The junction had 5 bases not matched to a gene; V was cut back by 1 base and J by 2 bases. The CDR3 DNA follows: TGTGCCAGCAGCTTAGGACAGGGAGTAGCCTACGAGCAGTACTTC. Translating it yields CASSLGQGVAYEQYF.

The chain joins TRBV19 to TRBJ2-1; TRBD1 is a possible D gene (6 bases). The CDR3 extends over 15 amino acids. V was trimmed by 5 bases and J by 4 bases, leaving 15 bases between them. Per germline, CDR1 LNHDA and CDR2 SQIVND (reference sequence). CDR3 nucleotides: TGTGCCAGTAGTGCCACGGACAGTTTTTACAATGAGCAGTTCTTC. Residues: CASSATDSFYNEQFF.

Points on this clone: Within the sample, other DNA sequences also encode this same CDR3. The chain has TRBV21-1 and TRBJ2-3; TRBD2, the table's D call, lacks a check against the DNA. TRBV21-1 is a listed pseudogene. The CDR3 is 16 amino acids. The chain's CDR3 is CAGTGIIAGEGDTQYF. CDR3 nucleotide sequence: TGTGCCGGGACGGGGATAATAGCGGGAGAGGGTGATACGCAGTATTTT.

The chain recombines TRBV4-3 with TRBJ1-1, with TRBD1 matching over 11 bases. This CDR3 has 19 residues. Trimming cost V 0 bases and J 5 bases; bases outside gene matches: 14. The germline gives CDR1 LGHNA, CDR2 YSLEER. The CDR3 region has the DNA TGCGCCAGCAGCCAAGACTTGACTGGGACAGGGGGTGGGGGTACTGAAGCTTTCTTT. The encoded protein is CASSQDLTGTGGGGTEAFF.

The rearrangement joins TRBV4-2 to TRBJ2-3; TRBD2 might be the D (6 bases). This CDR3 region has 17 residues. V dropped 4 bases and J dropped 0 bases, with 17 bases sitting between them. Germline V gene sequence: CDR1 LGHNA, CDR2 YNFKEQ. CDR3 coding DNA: TGTGCCAGCAGCCCACGCAAGCGGGTGACTAGCACAGATACGCAGTATTTT. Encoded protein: CASSPRKRVTSTDTQYF.

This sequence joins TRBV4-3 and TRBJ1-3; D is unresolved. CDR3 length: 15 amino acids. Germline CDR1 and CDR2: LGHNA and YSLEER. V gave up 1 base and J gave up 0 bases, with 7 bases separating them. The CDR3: CASSQGSGSGNTIYF. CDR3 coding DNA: TGCGCCAGCAGCCAAGGCTCAGGCTCTGGAAACACCATATATTTT.

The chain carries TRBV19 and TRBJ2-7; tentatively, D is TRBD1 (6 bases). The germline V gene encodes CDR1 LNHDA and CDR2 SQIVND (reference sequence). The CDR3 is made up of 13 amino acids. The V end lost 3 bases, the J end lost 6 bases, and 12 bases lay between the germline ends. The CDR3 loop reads CASSILRGGEQYF. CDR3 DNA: TGTGCCAGTAGTATCCTCAGGGGTGGCGAGCAGTACTTC. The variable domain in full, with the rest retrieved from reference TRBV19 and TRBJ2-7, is DGGITQSPKYLFRKEGQNVTLSCEQNLNHDAMYWYRQDPGQGLRLIYYSQIVNDFQKGDIAEGYSVSREKKESFPLTVTSAQKNPTAFYLCASSILRGGEQYFGPGTRLTVT.

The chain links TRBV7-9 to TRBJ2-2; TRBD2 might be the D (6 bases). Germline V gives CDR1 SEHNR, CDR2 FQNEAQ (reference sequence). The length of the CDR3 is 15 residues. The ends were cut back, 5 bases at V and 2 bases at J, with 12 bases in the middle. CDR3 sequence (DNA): TGTGCCAGCAGCCGACGGGGAGGAAACACCGGGGAGCTGTTTTTT. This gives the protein CASSRRGGNTGELFF.

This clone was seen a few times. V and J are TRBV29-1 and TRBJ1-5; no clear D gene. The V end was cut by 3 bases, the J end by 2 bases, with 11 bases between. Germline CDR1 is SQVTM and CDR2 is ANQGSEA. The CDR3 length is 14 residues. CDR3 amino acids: CSVDLGGGNQPQHF. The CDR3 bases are TGCAGCGTTGATTTAGGCGGGGGCAATCAGCCCCAGCATTTT. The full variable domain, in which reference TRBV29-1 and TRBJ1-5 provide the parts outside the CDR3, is SAVISQKPSRDICQRGTSLTIQCQVDSQVTMMFWYRQQPGQSLTLIATANQGSEATYESGFVIDKFPISRPNLTFSTLTVSNMSPEDSSIYLCSVDLGGGNQPQHFGDGTRLSIL.

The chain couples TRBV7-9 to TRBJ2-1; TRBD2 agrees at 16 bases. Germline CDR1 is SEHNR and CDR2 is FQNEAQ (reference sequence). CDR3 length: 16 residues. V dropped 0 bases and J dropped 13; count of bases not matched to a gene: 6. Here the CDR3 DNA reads TGTGCCAGCAGCTTAGCCGGGACTAGCGGGGGGGCCGGCCAGTTCTTC. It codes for CASSLAGTSGGAGQFF. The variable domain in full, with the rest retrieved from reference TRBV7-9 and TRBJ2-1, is DTGVSQNPRHKITKRGQNVTFRCDPISEHNRLYWYRQTLGQGPEFLTYFQNEAQLEKSRLLSDRFSAERPKGSFSTLEIQRTEQGDSAMYLCASSLAGTSGGAGQFFGPGTRLTVL.

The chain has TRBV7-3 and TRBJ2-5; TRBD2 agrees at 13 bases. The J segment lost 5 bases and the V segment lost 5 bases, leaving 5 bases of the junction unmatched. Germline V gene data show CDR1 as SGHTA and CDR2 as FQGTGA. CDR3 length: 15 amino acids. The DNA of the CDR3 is TGTGCCAGCAGCCGGACTAGCGGGGGTGGGGAGACCCAGTACTTC. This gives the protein CASSRTSGGGETQYF.

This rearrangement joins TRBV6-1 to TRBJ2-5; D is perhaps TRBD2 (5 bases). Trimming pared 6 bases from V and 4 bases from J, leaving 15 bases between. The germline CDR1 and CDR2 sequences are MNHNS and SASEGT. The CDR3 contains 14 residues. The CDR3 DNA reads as TGTGCCAGCAGAGGTAGACTAACCTCAGAGACCCAGTACTTC. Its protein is CASRGRLTSETQYF.

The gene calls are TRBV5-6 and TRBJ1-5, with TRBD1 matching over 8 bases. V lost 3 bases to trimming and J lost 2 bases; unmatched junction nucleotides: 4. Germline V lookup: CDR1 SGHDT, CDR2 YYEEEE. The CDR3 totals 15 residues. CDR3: CASSSVTGGNQPQHF. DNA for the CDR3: TGTGCCAGCAGCTCGGTGACAGGGGGCAATCAGCCCCAGCATTTT.

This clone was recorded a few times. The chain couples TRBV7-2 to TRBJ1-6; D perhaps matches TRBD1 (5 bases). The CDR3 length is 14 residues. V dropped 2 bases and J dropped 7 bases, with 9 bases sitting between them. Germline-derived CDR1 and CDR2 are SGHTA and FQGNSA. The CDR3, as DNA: TGTGCCAGCAGCTTAACAGGAGTAAATTCACCCCTCCACTTT. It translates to CASSLTGVNSPLHF.

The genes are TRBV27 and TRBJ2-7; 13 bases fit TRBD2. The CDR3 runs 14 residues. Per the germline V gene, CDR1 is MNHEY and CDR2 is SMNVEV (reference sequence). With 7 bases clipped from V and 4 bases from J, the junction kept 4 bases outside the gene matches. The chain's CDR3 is CASKLAGGRYEQYF. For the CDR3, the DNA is TGTGCCAGCAAACTAGCGGGAGGGCGGTACGAGCAGTACTTC.

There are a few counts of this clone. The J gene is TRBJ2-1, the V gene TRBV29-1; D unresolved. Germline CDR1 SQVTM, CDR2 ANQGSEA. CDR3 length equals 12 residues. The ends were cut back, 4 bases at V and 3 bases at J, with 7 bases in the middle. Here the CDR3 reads CSVAVRYNEQFF. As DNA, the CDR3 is TGCAGCGTTGCGGTTCGCTACAATGAGCAGTTCTTC.